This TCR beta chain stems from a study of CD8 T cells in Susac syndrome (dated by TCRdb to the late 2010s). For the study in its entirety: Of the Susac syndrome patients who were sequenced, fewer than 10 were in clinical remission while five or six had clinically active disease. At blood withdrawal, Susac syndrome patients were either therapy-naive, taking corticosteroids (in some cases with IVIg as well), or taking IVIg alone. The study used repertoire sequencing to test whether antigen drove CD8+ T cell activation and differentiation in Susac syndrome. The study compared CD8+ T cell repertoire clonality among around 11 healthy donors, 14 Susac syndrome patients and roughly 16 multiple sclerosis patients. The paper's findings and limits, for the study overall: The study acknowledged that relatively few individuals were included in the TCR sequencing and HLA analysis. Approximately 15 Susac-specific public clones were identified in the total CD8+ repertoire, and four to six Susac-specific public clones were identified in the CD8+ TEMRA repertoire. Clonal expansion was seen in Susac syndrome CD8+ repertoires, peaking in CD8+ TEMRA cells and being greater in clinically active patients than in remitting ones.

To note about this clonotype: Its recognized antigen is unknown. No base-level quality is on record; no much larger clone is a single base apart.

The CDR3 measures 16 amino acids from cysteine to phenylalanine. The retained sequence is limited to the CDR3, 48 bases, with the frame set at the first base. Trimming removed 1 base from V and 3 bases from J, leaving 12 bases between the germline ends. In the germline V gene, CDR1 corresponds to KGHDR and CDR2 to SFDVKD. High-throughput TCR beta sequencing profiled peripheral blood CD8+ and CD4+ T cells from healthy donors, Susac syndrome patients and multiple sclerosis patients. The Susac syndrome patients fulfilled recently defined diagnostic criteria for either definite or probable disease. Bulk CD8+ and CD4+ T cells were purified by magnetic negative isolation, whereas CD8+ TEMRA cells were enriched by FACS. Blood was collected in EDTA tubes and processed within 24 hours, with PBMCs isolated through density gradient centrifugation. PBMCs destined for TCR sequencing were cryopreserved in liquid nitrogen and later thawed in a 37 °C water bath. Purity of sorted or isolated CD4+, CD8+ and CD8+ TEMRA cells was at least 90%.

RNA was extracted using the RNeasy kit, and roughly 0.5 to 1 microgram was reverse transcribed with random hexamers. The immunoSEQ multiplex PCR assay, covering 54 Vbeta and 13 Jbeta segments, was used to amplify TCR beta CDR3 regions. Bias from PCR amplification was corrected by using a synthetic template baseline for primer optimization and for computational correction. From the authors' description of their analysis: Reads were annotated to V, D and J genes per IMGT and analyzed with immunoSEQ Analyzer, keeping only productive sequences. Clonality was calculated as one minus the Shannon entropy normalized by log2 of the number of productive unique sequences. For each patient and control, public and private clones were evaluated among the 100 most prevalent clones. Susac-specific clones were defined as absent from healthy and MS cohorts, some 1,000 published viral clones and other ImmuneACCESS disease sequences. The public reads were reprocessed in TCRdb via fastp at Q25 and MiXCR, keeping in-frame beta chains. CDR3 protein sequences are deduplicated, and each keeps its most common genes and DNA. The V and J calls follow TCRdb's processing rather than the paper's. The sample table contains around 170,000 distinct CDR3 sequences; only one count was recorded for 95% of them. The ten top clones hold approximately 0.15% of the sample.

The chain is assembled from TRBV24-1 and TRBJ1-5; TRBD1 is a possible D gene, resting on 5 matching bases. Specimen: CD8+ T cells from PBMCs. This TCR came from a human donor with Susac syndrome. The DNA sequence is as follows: TGTGCCACCAGTGATTTCAGGGAAGGGAACAATCAGCCCCAGCATTTT. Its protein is CATSDFREGNNQPQHF.